Listed below are T cell receptor beta chains from one sample, sequenced in a study of T cells in Graves' hyperthyroidism and ophthalmopathy. Each CDR3 protein is one row after TCRdb ran MiXCR on the multiplex PCR reads. The data contain 800,000 or so distinct CDR3 sequences, 38% of them singletons. The sample taken for sequencing was blood. These receptors all come from a young man with Graves' hyperthyroidism. The CDR3 runs from the conserved cysteine through the conserved F or W. The D gene is left open where the match is weak. Rows give clone size only sometimes, using once, few, many, or a class for an expanded clone.

J	D	size	V	CDR3	DNA
TRBJ1-1	.	.	TRBV27	CASSERGWDTEAFF	TGTGCCAGCAGTGAACGCGGGTGGGACACTGAAGCTTTCTTT
TRBJ2-7	.	many	TRBV7-9	CASSLSPGHGYEQYF	TGTGCCAGCAGCTTATCGCCGGGGCATGGCTACGAGCAGTACTTC
TRBJ1-1	.	few	TRBV5-8	CASRDVDTEAFF	TGTGCCAGCAGGGATGTAGACACTGAAGCTTTCTTT
TRBJ1-1	.	many	TRBV7-8	CASRGIPRGNTEAFF	TGTGCCAGCAGGGGTATACCACGTGGGAACACTGAAGCTTTCTTT
TRBJ1-5	.	.	TRBV10-3	CASIGGSGLNQPQHF	TGTGCCAGCATTGGGGGGTCAGGGTTAAATCAGCCCCAGCATTTT
TRBJ1-4	TRBD1	few	TRBV5-1	CASSWNRGGNEKLFF	TGCGCCAGCAGCTGGAACAGGGGAGGTAATGAAAAACTGTTTTTT
TRBJ1-5	.	many	TRBV4-2	CASSQARQGNQPQHF	TGTGCCAGCAGCCAGGCTAGGCAGGGCAATCAGCCCCAGCATTTT
TRBJ1-2	.	.	TRBV5-4	CASSLAPEARYGYTF	TGTGCCAGCAGCTTGGCCCCAGAGGCTCGGTATGGCTACACCTTC
TRBJ2-2	.	.	TRBV2	CASVHKTKSNTGELFF	TGTGCCAGCGTCCACAAGACTAAATCGAACACCGGGGAGCTGTTTTTT
TRBJ2-7	.	.	TRBV6-2/TRBV6-3	CASSYSVYEQYF	TGTGCCAGCAGTTACTCCGTGTACGAGCAGTACTTC
TRBJ1-5	TRBD1	.	TRBV12-3/TRBV12-4	CASRQQVVLGGSQPQHF	TGTGCCAGCAGACAACAAGTGGTTCTAGGGGGCAGTCAGCCCCAGCATTTT
TRBJ2-7	TRBD1	many	TRBV7-9	CASSPRGQSYEQYF	TGTGCCAGCAGCCCTAGGGGACAGTCCTACGAGCAGTACTTC
TRBJ1-2	.	.	TRBV19	CASSIGPLLNGYTF	TGTGCCAGTAGTATAGGGCCGCTCCTCAATGGCTACACCTTC
TRBJ2-5	.	.	TRBV11-3	CASSFAKEETQYF	TGTGCCAGCAGCTTCGCTAAGGAGGAGACCCAGTACTTC
TRBJ1-1	.	many	TRBV25-1	CASSESGGAFF	TGTGCCAGCAGTGAATCCGGGGGAGCTTTCTTT
TRBJ2-7	TRBD2	.	TRBV6-6	CASFSTSGVYEQYF	TGTGCCAGCTTCTCGACTAGCGGAGTCTACGAGCAGTACTTC
TRBJ1-4	.	few	TRBV20-1	CSARDRGAANEKLFF	TGCAGTGCTAGAGATCGAGGGGCCGCTAATGAAAAACTGTTTTTT
TRBJ1-1	.	.	TRBV6-5	CASSWPTTGVWTEAFF	TGTGCCAGCAGTTGGCCCACGACAGGTGTGTGGACTGAAGCTTTCTTT
TRBJ1-4	.	.	TRBV4-3	CASSLAPLGDEKLFF	TGCGCCAGCAGCCTCGCCCCCCTCGGGGACGAAAAACTGTTTTTT
TRBJ1-3	.	many	TRBV7-9	CASTPRDTRNTIYF	TGTGCCAGCACACCCCGGGACACGAGAAACACCATATATTTT
TRBJ2-2	TRBD1	few	TRBV5-1	CASNWDRGAGELFF	TGCGCCAGCAATTGGGACAGGGGGGCCGGGGAGCTGTTTTTT
TRBJ1-5	TRBD1	few	TRBV9	CASSGTGGKQPQHF	TGTGCCAGCAGTGGGACAGGGGGAAAACAGCCCCAGCATTTT
TRBJ2-7	TRBD1	few	TRBV12-3/TRBV12-4	CASSLGGQGGSYEQYF	TGTGCCAGCAGTTTAGGCGGACAGGGGGGCTCCTACGAGCAGTACTTC
TRBJ1-4	.	many	TRBV9	CASSAGGEKLFF	TGTGCCAGCAGCGCCGGGGGCGAAAAACTGTTTTTT
TRBJ1-5	.	few	TRBV6-5	CASSSWGTPQHF	TGTGCCAGCAGTTCCTGGGGGACGCCCCAGCATTTT
TRBJ2-6	.	.	TRBV7-2	CASSVAGGNGANVLTF	TGTGCCAGCAGCGTCGCAGGGGGGAATGGGGCCAACGTCCTGACTTTC
TRBJ2-2	.	.	TRBV9	CASSQEWGAARTGELFF	TGTGCCAGCAGCCAAGAATGGGGGGCGGCTCGAACCGGGGAGCTGTTTTTT
TRBJ2-7	.	many	TRBV2	CASSVSQAQYF	TGTGCCAGCAGTGTCAGCCAGGCGCAGTACTTC
TRBJ1-1	.	.	TRBV6-1	CAGNRRLAIAEAFF	TGTGCCGGCAATCGTCGGCTCGCCATAGCTGAAGCTTTCTTT
TRBJ2-2	TRBD2	few	TRBV29-1	CSSPGLAGVTGELFF	TGCAGCTCACCGGGACTAGCGGGGGTTACCGGGGAGCTGTTTTTT
TRBJ2-7	TRBD1	few	TRBV20-1	CSASLGDSSYEQYF	TGCAGTGCTAGTCTCGGGGACAGCTCCTACGAGCAGTACTTC
TRBJ1-6	TRBD1	many	TRBV12-3/TRBV12-4	CASSLGTAENSPLHF	TGTGCCAGCAGTCTCGGGACAGCGGAAAATTCACCCCTCCACTTT
TRBJ1-1	.	.	TRBV2	CASSMSGAEAFF	TGTGCCAGCAGTATGAGCGGGGCTGAAGCTTTCTTT
TRBJ1-1	TRBD1	.	TRBV9	CASSVEGQGARTEAFF	TGTGCCAGCAGCGTAGAGGGACAGGGGGCGAGAACTGAAGCTTTCTTT
TRBJ1-1	TRBD1	.	TRBV11-2	CASSPSDRGITEAFF	TGTGCCAGCAGCCCATCGGACAGGGGGATAACTGAAGCTTTCTTT
TRBJ1-5	.	few	TRBV20-1	CSARDTGDNQPQHF	TGCAGTGCTAGAGATACCGGGGACAATCAGCCCCAGCATTTT
TRBJ1-2	.	.	TRBV19	CASTAGVYYGYTF	TGTGCCAGTACCGCAGGGGTCTACTATGGCTACACCTTC
TRBJ1-1	.	few	TRBV9	CASSQRGVGTEAFF	TGTGCCAGCAGCCAAAGGGGGGTGGGGACTGAAGCTTTCTTT
TRBJ2-5	.	many	TRBV20-1	CSASLGAETQYF	TGCAGTGCTAGTCTGGGGGCTGAGACCCAGTACTTC
TRBJ1-1	.	many	TRBV7-3	CASSLQPRSMNTEAFF	TGTGCCAGCAGCTTACAGCCGCGGTCCATGAACACTGAAGCTTTCTTT
TRBJ1-6	TRBD1	.	TRBV12-3/TRBV12-4	CASTLGTGSFNSPLHF	TGTGCCAGCACTTTGGGGACAGGGTCCTTTAATTCACCCCTCCACTTT
TRBJ1-4	.	.	TRBV6-5	CASSYSRAEKLFF	TGTGCCAGCAGTTACTCCAGGGCGGAAAAACTGTTTTTT
TRBJ2-7	.	many	TRBV15	CATSSGMEPLLSYEQYF	TGTGCCACCAGCTCGGGAATGGAGCCTTTATTGTCCTACGAGCAGTACTTC
TRBJ1-1	.	.	TRBV9	CASTGSLNTEAFF	TGTGCCAGCACCGGCTCACTGAACACTGAAGCTTTCTTT
TRBJ2-7	.	.	TRBV30	CAWSVSSSYEQYF	TGTGCCTGGAGTGTTTCTAGCTCCTACGAGCAGTACTTC
TRBJ1-4	.	.	TRBV19	CASSKRQDRNEKLFF	TGTGCCAGTAGTAAGAGGCAGGATCGTAATGAAAAACTGTTTTTT
TRBJ1-5	.	.	TRBV6-1	CASSEESRAQHF	TGTGCCAGCAGTGAAGAAAGTCGAGCCCAGCATTTT
TRBJ1-5	TRBD1	.	TRBV19	CASSITGDQPQHF	TGTGCCAGTAGTATAACAGGGGATCAGCCCCAGCATTTT
TRBJ2-2	.	.	TRBV19	CASSMGSGQVLTGELFF	TGTGCCAGTAGTATGGGTAGCGGACAGGTTCTCACCGGGGAGCTGTTTTTT